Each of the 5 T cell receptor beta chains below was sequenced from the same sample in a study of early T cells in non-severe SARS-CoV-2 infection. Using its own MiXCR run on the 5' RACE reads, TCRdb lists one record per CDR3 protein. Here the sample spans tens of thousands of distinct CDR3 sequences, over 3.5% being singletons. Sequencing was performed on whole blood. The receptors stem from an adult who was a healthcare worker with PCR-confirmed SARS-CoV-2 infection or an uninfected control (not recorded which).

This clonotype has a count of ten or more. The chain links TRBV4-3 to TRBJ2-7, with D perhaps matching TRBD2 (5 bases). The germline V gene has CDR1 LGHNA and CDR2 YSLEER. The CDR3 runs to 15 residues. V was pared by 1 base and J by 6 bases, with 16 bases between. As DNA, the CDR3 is TGCGCCAGCAGCCAAGTTATAACTCACCGGGGCGAGCAGTACTTC. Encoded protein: CASSQVITHRGEQYF.

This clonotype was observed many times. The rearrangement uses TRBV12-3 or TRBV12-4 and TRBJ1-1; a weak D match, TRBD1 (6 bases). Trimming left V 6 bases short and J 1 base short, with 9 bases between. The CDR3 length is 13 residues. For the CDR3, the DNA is TGTGCCAGCAGCCAGGGGAGGAACACTGAAGCTTTCTTT. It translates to CASSQGRNTEAFF.

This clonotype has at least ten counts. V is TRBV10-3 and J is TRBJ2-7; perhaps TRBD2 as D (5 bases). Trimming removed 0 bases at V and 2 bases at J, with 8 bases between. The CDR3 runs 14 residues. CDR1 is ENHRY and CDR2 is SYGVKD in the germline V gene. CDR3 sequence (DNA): TGTGCCATCAGTGAGTCGAGGGTGCCCTACGAGCAGTACTTC. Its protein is CAISESRVPYEQYF.

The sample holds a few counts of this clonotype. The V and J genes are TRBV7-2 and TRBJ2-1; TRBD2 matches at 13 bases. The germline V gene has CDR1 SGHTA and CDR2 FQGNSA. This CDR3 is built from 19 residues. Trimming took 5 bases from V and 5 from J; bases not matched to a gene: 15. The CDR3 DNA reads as TGTGCCAGCAGCCCTAGGACTAGCGGGAGTGTTTTCACCCACAATGAGCAGTTCTTC. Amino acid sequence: CASSPRTSGSVFTHNEQFF.

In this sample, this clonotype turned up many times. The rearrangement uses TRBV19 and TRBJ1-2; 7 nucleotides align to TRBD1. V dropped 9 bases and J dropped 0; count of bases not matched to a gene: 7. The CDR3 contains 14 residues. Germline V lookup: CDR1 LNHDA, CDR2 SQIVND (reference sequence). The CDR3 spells CASGGTAANYGYTF. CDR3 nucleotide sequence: TGTGCCAGCGGAGGGACAGCCGCTAACTATGGCTACACCTTC.